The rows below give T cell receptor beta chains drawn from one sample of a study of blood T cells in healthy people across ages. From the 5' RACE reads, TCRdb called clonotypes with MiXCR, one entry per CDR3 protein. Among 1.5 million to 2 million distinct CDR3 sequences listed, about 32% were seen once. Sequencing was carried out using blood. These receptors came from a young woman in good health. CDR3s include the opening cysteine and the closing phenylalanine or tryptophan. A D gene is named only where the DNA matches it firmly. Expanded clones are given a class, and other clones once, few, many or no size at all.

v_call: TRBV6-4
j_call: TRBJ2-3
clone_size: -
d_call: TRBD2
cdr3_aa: CASSRSGGIDTQYF
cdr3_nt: TGTGCCAGCAGCCGCTCGGGGGGGATAGATACGCAGTATTTT

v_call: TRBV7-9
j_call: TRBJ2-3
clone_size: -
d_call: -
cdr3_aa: CASSEGSVSTDTQYF
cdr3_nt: TGTGCCAGCAGCGAGGGTAGCGTGAGCACAGATACGCAGTATTTT

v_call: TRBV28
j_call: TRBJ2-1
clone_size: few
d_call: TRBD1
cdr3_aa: CASRDRVVDEQFF
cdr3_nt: TGTGCCAGCAGAGACAGGGTAGTCGATGAGCAGTTCTTC

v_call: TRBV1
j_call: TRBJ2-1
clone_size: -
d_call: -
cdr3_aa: CTSSLRTEREQFF
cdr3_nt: TGCACCAGCAGCCTTCGGACCGAGCGTGAGCAGTTCTTC

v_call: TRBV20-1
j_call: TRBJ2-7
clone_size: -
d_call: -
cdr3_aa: CSAGESSYEQYF
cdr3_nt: TGCAGTGCGGGGGAGAGCTCCTACGAGCAGTACTTC

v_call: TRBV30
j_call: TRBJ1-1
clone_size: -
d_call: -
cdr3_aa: CAWSVSRVGNTKAFF
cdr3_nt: TGTGCCTGGAGTGTGAGTAGGGTCGGAAACACTAAAGCTTTCTTT

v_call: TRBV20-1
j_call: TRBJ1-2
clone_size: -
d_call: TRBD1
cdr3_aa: CSAVDRVYGYTF
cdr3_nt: TGCAGTGCTGTGGACAGGGTCTATGGCTACACCTTC

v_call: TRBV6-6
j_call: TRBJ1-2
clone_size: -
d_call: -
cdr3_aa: CASSRIGDGYGYTF
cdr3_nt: TGTGCCAGCAGTAGGATAGGGGACGGCTATGGCTACACCTTC

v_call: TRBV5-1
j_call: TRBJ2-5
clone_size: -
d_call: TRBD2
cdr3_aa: CASSLGGTSEETQYF
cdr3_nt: TGCGCCAGCAGCTTGGGGGGGACTAGCGAAGAGACCCAGTACTTC

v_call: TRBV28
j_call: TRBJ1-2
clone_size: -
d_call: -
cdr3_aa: CASSYIRTDNYGYTF
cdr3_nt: TGTGCCAGCAGTTACATCCGGACGGATAACTATGGCTACACCTTC

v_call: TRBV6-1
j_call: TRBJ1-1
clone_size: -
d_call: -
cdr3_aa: CASSEMEGQVDTGAFF
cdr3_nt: TGTGCCAGCAGTGAAATGGAGGGCCAAGTGGACACTGGAGCTTTCTTT

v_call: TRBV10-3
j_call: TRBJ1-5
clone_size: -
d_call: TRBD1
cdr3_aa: CAISESTGENQPQHF
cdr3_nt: TGTGCCATCAGTGAGTCGACAGGGGAGAATCAGCCCCAGCATTTT

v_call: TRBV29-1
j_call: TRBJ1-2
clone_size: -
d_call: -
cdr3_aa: CSVEPVRAAYGHTF
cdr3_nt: TGCAGCGTTGAACCCGTACGGGCAGCCTATGGCCACACCTTC

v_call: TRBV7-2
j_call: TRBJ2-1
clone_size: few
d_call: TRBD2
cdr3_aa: CASSLEEVAGAYNEQFF
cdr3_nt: TGTGCCAGCAGCTTAGAAGAAGTAGCGGGAGCCTACAATGAGCAGTTCTTC

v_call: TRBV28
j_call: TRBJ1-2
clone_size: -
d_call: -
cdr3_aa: CASSLGASNCGYTF
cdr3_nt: TGTGCCAGCAGTTTAGGGGCATCAAACTGTGGCTACACCTTC

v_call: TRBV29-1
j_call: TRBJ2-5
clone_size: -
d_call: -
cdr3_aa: CGTGDGLGETQYF
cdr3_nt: TGCGGAACCGGGGACGGTCTGGGAGAGACCCAGTACTTC

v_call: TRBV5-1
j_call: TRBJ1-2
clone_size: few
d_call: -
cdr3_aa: CASSPDWEGYTF
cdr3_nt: TGCGCCAGCAGCCCAGACTGGGAGGGCTACACCTTC

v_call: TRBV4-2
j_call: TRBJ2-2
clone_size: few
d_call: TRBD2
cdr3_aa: CASSQDPAGTGELFF
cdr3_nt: TGTGCCAGCAGCCAAGATCCAGCGGGGACCGGGGAGCTGTTTTTT

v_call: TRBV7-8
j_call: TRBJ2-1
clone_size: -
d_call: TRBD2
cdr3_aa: CASSQKSRGLAGAWEQFF
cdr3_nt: TGTGCCAGCAGCCAAAAGTCGAGGGGACTAGCGGGGGCCTGGGAGCAGTTCTTC

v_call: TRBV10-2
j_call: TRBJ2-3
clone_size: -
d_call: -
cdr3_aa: CASREPGLLTDTQYF
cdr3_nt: TGCGCCAGCAGAGAACCGGGGCTTCTCACAGATACGCAGTATTTT

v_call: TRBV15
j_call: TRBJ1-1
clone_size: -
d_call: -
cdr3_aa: CATSREGATEAFF
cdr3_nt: TGTGCCACCAGCAGAGAAGGGGCCACTGAAGCTTTCTTT

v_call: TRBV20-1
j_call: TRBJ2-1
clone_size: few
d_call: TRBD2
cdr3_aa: CSARVGSGGMGYNEQFF
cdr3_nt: TGCAGTGCTAGAGTCGGTAGCGGGGGGATGGGGTACAATGAGCAGTTCTTC

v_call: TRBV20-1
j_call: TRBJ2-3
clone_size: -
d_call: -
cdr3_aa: CRSLASTDTQYF
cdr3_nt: TGCAGGTCTCTAGCTAGCACAGATACGCAGTATTTT

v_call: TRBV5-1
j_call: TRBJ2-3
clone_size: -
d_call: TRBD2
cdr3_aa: CASSLVGTSSDTQYF
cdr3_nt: TGCGCCAGCAGCTTGGTGGGGACTAGCTCAGATACGCAGTATTTT

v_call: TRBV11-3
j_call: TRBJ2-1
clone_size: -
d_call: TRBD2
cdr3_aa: CASSGGGAEQFF
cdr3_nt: TGTGCCAGCAGCGGGGGGGGAGCTGAGCAGTTCTTC